Listed here is a single T cell receptor beta chain. Its antigen remains unknown. The entry originates in a study of siplizumab effects on memory and regulatory T cells. Overall study findings and caveats: Of the alloreactive clones, only a minor fraction mapped to unstimulated subsets. Naive-or-memory phenotypes were unassignable for roughly 80-97% of proliferating CD4+ or CD8+ clones. The alloresponse seemed to draw substantially on naive T cells, which appeared more diverse than memory cells.

CDR1 is LNHDA, CDR2 SQIVND, per germline (reference sequence). This CDR3 contains 18 residues. Trimming pared 1 base from V and 2 bases from J, leaving 18 bases between. Assay: immunoSEQ multiplex PCR; the TCRdb copy retains only in-frame clones and omits some. The table includes more than 60,000 clones, roughly 93% detected once. The chain carries TRBV19 and TRBJ2-1, with unresolved D. The sample was CD8+ T cells sorted from blood. The sequence was obtained from a human donor in good health. This CDR3 is CASSIGGSMGNPYNEQFF. The DNA for the CDR3 is TGTGCCAGTAGTATAGGGGGATCGATGGGAAACCCCTACAATGAGCAGTTCTTC. Combining the CDR3 with reference TRBV19 and TRBJ2-1 gives the whole variable domain DGGITQSPKYLFRKEGQNVTLSCEQNLNHDAMYWYRQDPGQGLRLIYYSQIVNDFQKGDIAEGYSVSREKKESFPLTVTSAQKNPTAFYLCASSIGGSMGNPYNEQFFGPGTRLTVL.